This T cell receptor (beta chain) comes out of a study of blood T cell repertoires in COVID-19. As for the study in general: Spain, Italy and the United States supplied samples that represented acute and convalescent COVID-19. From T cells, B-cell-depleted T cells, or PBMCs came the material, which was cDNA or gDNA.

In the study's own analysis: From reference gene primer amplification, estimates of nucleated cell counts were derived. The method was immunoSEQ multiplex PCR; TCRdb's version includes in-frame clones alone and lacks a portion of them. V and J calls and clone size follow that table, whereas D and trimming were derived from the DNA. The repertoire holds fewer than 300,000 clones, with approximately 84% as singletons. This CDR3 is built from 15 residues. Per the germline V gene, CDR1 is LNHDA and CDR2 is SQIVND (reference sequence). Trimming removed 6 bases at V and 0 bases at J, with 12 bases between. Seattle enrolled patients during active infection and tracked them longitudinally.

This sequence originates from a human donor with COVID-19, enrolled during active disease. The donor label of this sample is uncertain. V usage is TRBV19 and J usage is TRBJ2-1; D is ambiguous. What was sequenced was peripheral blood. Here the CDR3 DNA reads TGTGCCAGTAGGAGCTCGCCGGGCTCCTACAATGAGCAGTTCTTC. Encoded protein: CASRSSPGSYNEQFF.